This TCR beta chain was recovered during a study of blood T cells in healthy people across ages (dated by TCRdb to the mid-2010s). For context, the study as a whole: In model experiments, roughly one uniquely barcoded TCR beta cDNA molecule per two T cells was captured by template switching. The study measured age-related changes in TCR beta repertoire diversity using deep sequencing normalized with unique cDNA molecular identifiers. The donors were divided into four age groups: young (average about 16 years), middle-aged (approximately 39), aged (roughly 60) and long-lived (82). To avoid experimental bias, donors of different ages were distributed randomly across sequencing lanes. For two donors (one aged 18 to 29 and one aged 80 or older), the study analyzed two additional independent replicas of 1 million unique cDNA reads from the same blood draw. Study-wide findings and limitations: Observed TCR beta diversity per million T cells fell roughly linearly with age, and a significant reduction was already apparent by age about 38. Bulk unsorted PBMC profiling prevented conclusive comparison of naive and antigen-experienced compartments. Estimates of total diversity based on one million sequenced T cells were considered lower bounds and underestimates. A strong correlation was found between observed TCR beta diversity and the percentage of naive T cells measured by flow cytometry. Compared with the aged group, the long-lived group had more naive CD4+ T cells, fewer expanded clones and increased TCR diversity, suggesting age selection. The CMV infection status of donors was not known, potentially confounding age-related changes in expanded clonotypes.

Receptors were amplified or captured by 5' RACE. Sequencing relied on an Illumina HiSeq 2500. The second PCR ran for about 6 to 12 cycles and used a J-beta primer mix along with a sample-barcoded 5' primer. A template-switch 5' adaptor carrying 12 random nucleotides introduced a unique molecular identifier onto each TCR beta cDNA molecule. Each sample yielded at least 3 million CDR3-containing paired-end reads. The Mint cDNA synthesis kit, primed by a TRBC-specific oligonucleotide, was used to synthesize first-strand cDNA from all RNA. All cDNA was treated with uracil-DNA glycosylase and then went through a first 18-cycle PCR with the universal primers M1SS and BC2_uni_R. From the authors' description of their analysis: For normalization, 1 million high-quality reads were randomly selected from each sample, with every read carrying a distinct molecular identifier. Reads with shared molecular identifiers were discarded instead of being binned into consensus sequences. CDR3 identification, clonotype clustering and error correction used MiTCR with a Q25 quality threshold and the strictest error-elimination algorithm. A nonparametric unseen species model with Euler transformation was used to estimate lower-bound total TCR beta diversity. The public reads were reprocessed in TCRdb via fastp at Q25 and MiXCR, keeping in-frame beta chains. All rows with the same CDR3 protein become a single entry with the most common DNA and genes. TCRdb, not the authors, supplied the V and J calls. Within this sample are about 1.5 million distinct CDR3 sequences, with around 39% of them counted one time only. 6.5% to 10% of the sample is held by the ten biggest clonotypes.

With respect to this clonotype: Its antigen is currently not known. Per-base qualities were not stored, and no clone one base away is much larger.

The germline V gene gives CDR1 as SQVTM and CDR2 as ANQGSEA. Spanning cysteine to phenylalanine, the CDR3 consists of 14 amino acids. Of all the DNA, just the CDR3 is kept, 42 bases in frame from base 1. Relative to germline, V is missing 1 base and J is missing 1 base, with 1 base of the junction outside any gene match. The roughly 39 donors, aged about 6 to 95 years, were systemically healthy Caucasian individuals from Russia. Approximately 9.7 milliliters of peripheral blood were drawn from each donor into EDTA-treated Vacutainer tubes. Ficoll-Paque density-gradient centrifugation was used to isolate PBMCs, with at least 6.5 million per sample. Trizol reagent was used to extract total RNA from the PBMCs, yielding at least 6 micrograms per sample. The percentages of naive CD45RAhigh/CD27high T cells were determined by flow cytometry on a PBMC aliquot from every donor.

The chain joins TRBV29-1 to TRBJ2-1; a stretch of 7 junction bases matches TRBD2. Sample: blood. This clonotype was sampled from a young woman in good health. CDR3 region: CSVEGRGSYNEQFF. The DNA sequence reads TGCAGCGTTGAAGGGCGGGGGTCCTACAATGAGCAGTTCTTC.